This T cell receptor beta chain was retrieved from a study of cytomegalovirus exposure and HLA in healthy donors (dated by TCRdb to 2017 to 2019). With respect to the entire study: According to an earlier analysis of several hundred of the donors, about 190 million T cells yielded 120 million or so unique TCR beta sequences and approximately 300 Gb of sequence data. The later analysis used no new phenotypic data to find candidate immune exposures, relying instead on TCR beta sequences and their occurrence across donors. HLA typing included class I and class II loci at four-digit resolution. Typing coverage varied by locus: 629-630 donors for A, B, C, DRB1 and DQB1; approximately 520 for DQA1; about 570 for DPA1; around 450 for DPB1. Along with the approximately 700-subject first cohort, a separate validation cohort of over a hundred different subjects was used. The study used immunosequencing to profile the T cell repertoires of about 670 subjects and linked those repertoires to cytomegalovirus serostatus. Every repertoire in the discovery cohort had been generated on one and the same sequencing platform. Among about 410 genotyped donors of the cohort, an average of approximately 240,000 unique TCR beta nucleotide sequences was sequenced per donor, of which about 19% were non-productive. Donor age, sex, ethnicity and CMV serostatus were compiled alongside the repertoire data. To predict cytomegalovirus infection status, the study combined high-throughput TCR immunosequencing, statistical association of individual TCRs with disease status, and machine learning. To study patterns of TCR occurrence, a later analysis re-analyzed previously published TCR beta repertoires from 650 to 750 donors and added high-resolution HLA genotyping. The study was designed to test whether signatures of past pathogen exposure could be identified by cataloging public T cell receptors. Several DR-DQ haplotypes were handled as single units for association and clustering because linkage in the cohort was strong. An earlier analysis of a few hundred of the donors applied high-throughput TCR beta sequencing to assess whether each TCR beta V gene segment acted as functional or pseudogenic. Roughly 300 gigabases of sequencing data and tens of millions of unique TCR sequences made up an early release that covered several hundred HLA-typed donors. A later genetic analysis used genome-wide SNP genotypes for about 55% of the 666 donors, treating that subset as a discovery cohort. Of the roughly 400 genotyped donors, 70% to 90% were placed in the genetic ancestry cluster associated with self-reported Caucasian donors. Points the paper makes about the study in general: This cohort had only TCR beta chains sequenced, and the lack of alpha or paired-chain data limited which features could be detected. A further reported finding was that TCR beta sequences accurately predicted the HLA-A and HLA-B alleles for most subjects in the first cohort. According to a later analysis, TCR association rates differed among HLA loci, with DRB1 alleles showing the most associated TCRs and HLA-C alleles showing the fewest. In a later analysis, some 18,000 TCR beta sequences were associated with specific HLA alleles at a false discovery rate of 0.05. Because counts were too low, about 15 rarely observed V segments, including chromosome 9 orphons, were left out of the earlier analysis of about 500 of the donors. A later genetic analysis reported fewer N-insertions in productive TCRs among donors in an Asian-associated ancestry cluster than the roughly 700-donor mean. When HLA alleles, especially DR and DQ, strongly co-occurred, TCR associations were difficult to assign to individual alleles. Cytomegalovirus status was reported to be diagnosed by the classifier with high specificity and sensitivity in both the original and validation cohorts. According to a later analysis, parvovirus B19, influenza, CMV and Epstein-Barr virus appeared linked to several top co-occurrence clusters. According to the authors, the approach could potentially be generalized to other disease states and immunological phenotypes. The presence/absence analyses assumed that sequencing depth was roughly uniform across donors, and that assumption may not be true. Three of the identified cytomegalovirus-associated TCR beta chains were confirmed in vitro to be specific for cytomegalovirus antigens. A cluster of highly shared sequence variants was judged likely to represent a technical artifact of the sequencing pipeline. A later genetic analysis associated a missense DCLRE1C variant with V-gene and J-gene trimming of TCR beta chains, and an independent cohort replicated the association. Because HLA typing was unavailable for some donors at each locus, only the typed subset was used in association tests. A later analysis found that HLA-associated TCR beta chains were more clonally expanded and had lower generation probabilities than equally common non-associated chains. Linkage disequilibrium might explain the correlated functional status among segregating V segments, but an unknown experimental factor could not be ruled out. Most TCR sequences were observed very rarely across donors, whereas some public TCRs were present in many individuals. In a later analysis, most CMV-associated TCR beta chains were found to appear HLA-restricted, with HLA associations seemingly driven largely by CMV exposure. The 87-base-pair reads could not distinguish some IMGT-functional V segments, including TRBV6-2 and TRBV6-3, so those segments were excluded. CMV serostatus was the only immune exposure information available for the cohort. An earlier analysis of some 590 of the donors showed that most TCR beta V segments appeared in productive rearrangements either about 90% or about 30% of the time, which broadly matched IMGT annotations. In the study, 150 to 200 TCR beta chains were listed as associated with cytomegalovirus.

Spanning cysteine to phenylalanine, the CDR3 consists of 12 amino acids. Only the CDR3 part of the read is kept: 36 bases, read in frame from the first base. The germline V and J ends show losses of 6 bases and 15 bases respectively, and no gene match explains 13 bases of the junction. CDR1 and CDR2 were assigned from the germline V gene as SQVTM and ANQGSEA. This clone was counted a few times. Its recognized antigen is unknown. No qualities accompany the bases; no much larger clone lies one base away. The library was produced with the immunoSEQ multiplex PCR assay. For the multiplex PCR, a mixture combining 60 forward primers for TCR Vbeta segments and 13 reverse primers for TCR Jbeta segments was used. The CDR3 region of rearranged TCR beta genes was amplified from genomic DNA with a multiplex PCR assay. The amplified TCR beta libraries were sequenced on the Illumina HiSeq System as 87-base-pair reads. Per the source publication's procedure: A later analysis counted about 80 million unique TCR beta chains across the 640 or so repertoires, and some 12 million of these chains were shared by at least two donors. To remove PCR and sequencing errors, raw reads were error-corrected and collapsed into unique sequences using a nearest-neighbor algorithm that merged closely related sequences. To assign V, D and J gene segments, CDR3 sequences were aligned to IMGT reference sequences. Each retained sequence needed at least a six-nucleotide match to both a V gene segment and a J gene segment. A rearrangement was called productive if the CDR3 had no stop codons and remained in frame with V and J, and every other rearrangement was called non-productive. Following IMGT convention, CDR3 was defined as the stretch from the second conserved V-encoded cysteine to the conserved J-encoded phenylalanine. The earlier analysis of around 640 of the donors excluded sequences that lacked an unambiguous match to a single V gene segment. An earlier analysis of under 750 of the donors called V segments functional above 56.7% productive rearrangements and segregating when the between-donor standard deviation exceeded 5%. A statistical classification framework was built to diagnose cytomegalovirus status from the catalog of TCR beta chain sequences. In a later analysis, V and J genes were assigned by comparing TCR nucleotide sequences against IMGT/GENE-DB human TR gene sequences. Using the TCRdist pipeline, a later analysis assigned CDR3 sequences along with most-parsimonious VDJ recombination scenarios. A later analysis defined each TCR beta chain by its CDR3 amino acid sequence plus V-gene family, and excluded reads lacking a unique V-gene family. A later analysis removed 550 to 700 highly shared, low-generation-probability nucleotide sequences to deal with suspected cross-contamination and a sequencing artifact. A later analysis calculated a clonal expansion index for each public chain from normalized within-repertoire ranks of inferred template counts. In a later analysis, generation probabilities were computed with a VDJ recombination model fitted to out-of-frame rearrangements, and the resulting probabilities were checked against IGoR. A later analysis scored TCR-TCR, TCR-HLA and TCR-CMV co-occurrence with hypergeometric tests, applying a repertoire-size bias correction to TCR pairs. False discovery rates were estimated in a later analysis by permuting HLA or CMV assignments 20 times. In a later analysis, co-occurring TCRs were grouped using DBSCAN, and TCRdist sequence similarity was added for clustering within HLA-allele-positive subsets. For co-occurrence clustering, repertoires with fewer than 30,000 or more than 120,000 public chains were excluded, along with roughly 5 repertoires with anomalous nucleotide sharing. TCRdb's version of the immuneACCESS table is confined to in-frame rearrangements and falls short of the full clone set. An unresolved V gene accounts for under half of the shortfall where checked; the remainder is of unknown origin. D and trimming come from the DNA, and the V and J calls and clone size come from that table. The sample table records around 81,000 clones; about 64% of these occur just once. Clones ranked in the top ten supply roughly 5.6% of the sample.

In total, around 600 healthy bone marrow donors made up the cohort. At the time of sampling, all cohort members were nominally healthy, though unrecorded immune exposures were likely present. The donor tested CMV seropositive and was one of the 289 seropositive cohort members. Each donor provided a peripheral blood sample, and peripheral blood mononuclear cells were used for TCR beta sequencing. The Qiagen DNeasy Blood Extraction Kit was used to extract genomic DNA from the blood cell samples. The chain uses TRBV29-1 and TRBJ2-1, and 8 junctional nucleotides match TRBD2. The clonotype originates from a man younger than 45 in good health and CMV-seropositive. The sequencing input was PBMCs. DNA sequence: TGCAGCGTCAGGACTAGCCGCCCTATTCCGTTCTTC. Its translation is CSVRTSRPIPFF.